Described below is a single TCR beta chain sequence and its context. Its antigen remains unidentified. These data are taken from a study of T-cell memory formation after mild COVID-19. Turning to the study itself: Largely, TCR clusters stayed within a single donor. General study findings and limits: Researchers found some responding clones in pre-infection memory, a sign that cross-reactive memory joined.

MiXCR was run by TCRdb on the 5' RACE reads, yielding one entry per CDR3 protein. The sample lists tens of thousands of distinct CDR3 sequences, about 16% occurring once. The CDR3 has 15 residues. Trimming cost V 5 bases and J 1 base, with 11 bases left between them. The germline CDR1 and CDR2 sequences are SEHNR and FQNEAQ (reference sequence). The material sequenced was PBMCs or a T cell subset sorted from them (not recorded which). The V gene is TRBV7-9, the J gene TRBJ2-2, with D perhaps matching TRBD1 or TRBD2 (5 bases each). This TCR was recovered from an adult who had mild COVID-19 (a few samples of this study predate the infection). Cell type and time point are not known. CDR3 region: CASSPVGENTGELFF. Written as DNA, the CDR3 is TGTGCCAGCAGCCCGGTGGGGGAGAACACCGGGGAGCTGTTTTTT.